This paragraph reports one T cell receptor beta chain. This sample was taken from a study of blood T cell repertoires in COVID-19. Study in general: Samples representing acute and convalescent COVID-19 were sourced from the United States, Italy and Spain. Sample material is recorded as cDNA or gDNA derived from T cells, B-cell-depleted T cells, or PBMCs.

Trimming left V 5 bases short and J 7 bases short, with 15 bases between. This CDR3 is built from 13 residues. CDR1 and CDR2 (germline): SGHNT, YENEEA. In the authors' methods: Amplified reference gene primers provided the basis for estimating nucleated cell counts. Assay used: immunoSEQ multiplex PCR; TCRdb lists only in-frame clones, some missing. Clone size and the V and J calls come from that table; the DNA yielded D and trimming. The sample includes roughly 270,000 clones, almost 85% seen only once; the top ten take 5% to 6.5%. The sequenced sample consisted of peripheral blood. The clonotype comes from a man in his fifties with active or convalescent COVID-19. V is TRBV11-3 and J is TRBJ2-7, with D possibly being TRBD1 (6 bases). The CDR3 is CASSLDRLGEQYF. The CDR3 DNA is TGTGCCAGCAGCCTCGACAGGCTGGGAGAGCAGTACTTC.